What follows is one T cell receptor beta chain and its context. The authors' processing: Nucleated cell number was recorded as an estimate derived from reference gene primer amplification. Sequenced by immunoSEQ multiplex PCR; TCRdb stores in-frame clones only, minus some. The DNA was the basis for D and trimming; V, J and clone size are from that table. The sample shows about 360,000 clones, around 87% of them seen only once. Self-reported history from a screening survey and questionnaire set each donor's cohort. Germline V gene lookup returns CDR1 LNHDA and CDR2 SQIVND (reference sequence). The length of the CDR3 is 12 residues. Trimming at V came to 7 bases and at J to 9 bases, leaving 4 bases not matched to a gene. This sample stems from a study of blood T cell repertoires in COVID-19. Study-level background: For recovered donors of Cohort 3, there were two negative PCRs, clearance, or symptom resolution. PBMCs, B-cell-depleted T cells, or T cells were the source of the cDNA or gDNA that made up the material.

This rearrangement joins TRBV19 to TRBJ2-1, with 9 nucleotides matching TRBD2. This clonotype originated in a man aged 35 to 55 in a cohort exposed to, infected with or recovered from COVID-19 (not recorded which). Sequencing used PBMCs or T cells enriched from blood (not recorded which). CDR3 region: CASKTTSGEQFF. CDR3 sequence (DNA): TGTGCCAGTAAAACGACTAGCGGTGAGCAGTTCTTC.